The 20 T cell receptor beta chains listed next were all sequenced from one sample in a study of graft-versus-host responses after intestinal transplantation. These receptors' antigens are unknown. Method: immunoSEQ multiplex PCR; TCRdb's copy keeps in-frame clones and lacks some. The table records roughly 85,000 clones, 80% to 95% of them present only once. This specimen was unstimulated CD8+ T cells sorted from spleen or lymph node cells, taken before transplant. The receptors originated from a human donor who was the organ donor for an intestinal transplant.

V gene TRBV14 combines with J gene TRBJ2-7; the match to TRBD1 covers 7 bases. The J segment lost 7 bases and the V segment lost 4 bases, leaving 4 bases of the junction unmatched. Germline V gene data show CDR1 as SGHDN and CDR2 as FVKESK. CDR3 length: 12 amino acids. Here the CDR3 DNA reads TGTGCCAGCAGCCCGACAGGGAAGGAGCAGTACTTC. Translation gives CASSPTGKEQYF.

V is TRBV13 and J is TRBJ2-2; 9 bases match TRBD2. This CDR3 has 17 amino acids. Germline loops: CDR1 PRHDT, CDR2 FYEKMQ (reference sequence). The trim removed 3 bases at V and 1 base at J, leaving 6 bases unmatched. The CDR3 sequence is CASSLGSSGGNTGELFF. CDR3 nucleotides: TGTGCCAGCAGCTTGGGTAGTAGCGGGGGGAACACCGGGGAGCTGTTTTTT.

The CDR3 spells CASSGFHEQYF. The CDR3 DNA reads TGTGCCAGCAGTGGTTTCCACGAGCAGTACTTC. V gene TRBV6-1 combines with J gene TRBJ2-7; no definite D call. CDR3 length equals 11 residues. Looked up from germline, CDR1 is MNHNS and CDR2 is SASEGT. Trimming left V 4 bases short and J 5 bases short, with 6 bases between.

The rearrangement links TRBV2 to TRBJ2-7, with D uncertain. CDR1 and CDR2 from the germline V gene are SNHLY and FYNNEI. There are 12 residues in the CDR3. With 8 bases removed from V and 3 bases from J, the gap between germline ends came to 11 bases. CDR3: CASRPPVYEQYF. CDR3 bases: TGTGCCAGCCGTCCTCCCGTCTACGAGCAGTACTTC.

This rearrangement joins TRBV29-1 to TRBJ2-5, with D perhaps given as TRBD1 or TRBD2 (5 bases each). V lost 0 bases and J 5 bases, leaving 19 bases between the germline ends. Germline-derived CDR1 and CDR2 are SQVTM and ANQGSEA. CDR3 size: 16 residues. The CDR3: CSVEDLLGPELETQYF. The CDR3 DNA is TGCAGCGTTGAAGATCTATTGGGACCCGAGTTGGAGACCCAGTACTTC.

To note about this clone: A read error may account for a junction end that differs from germline. V and J are TRBV19 and TRBJ2-6; D is possibly TRBD1 (5 bases). Germline-derived CDR1 and CDR2 are LNHDA and SQIVND (reference sequence). The CDR3 totals 15 residues. The DNA of the CDR3 is TGTGCCAGTAGTATCAGCCACTCTGGGGCCGACGTCCTGACTTTC. Translated, it gives CASSISHSGADVLTF.

This clone was detected a few times. This chain uses TRBV6-1 with TRBJ1-2; TRBD1 agrees at 7 bases. Germline V gene data show CDR1 as MNHNS and CDR2 as SASEGT. J lost 4 bases, V lost 7 bases, and 9 bases had no gene match. This CDR3 spans 14 amino acids. The CDR3 nucleotides are TGTGCCAGCAAGTTTCGGACAGGTTTCTATGGCTACACCTTC. Its protein is CASKFRTGFYGYTF.

The V and J genes are TRBV7-3 and TRBJ2-1, with 7 nucleotides matching TRBD1. Per the germline V gene, CDR1 is SGHTA and CDR2 is FQGTGA. V lost 4 bases to trimming and J lost 6 bases; unmatched junction nucleotides: 18. The CDR3 length is 18 residues. In DNA, the CDR3 is TGTGCCAGCAGCTCCACACCCCTACCTGACAGGGTTTCCAATGAGCAGTTCTTC. This encodes CASSSTPLPDRVSNEQFF.

V gene TRBV11-2 combines with J gene TRBJ2-5, with 7 bases identical to TRBD2. This CDR3 spans 13 amino acids. Germline values: CDR1 SGHAT, CDR2 FQNNGV. J lost 5 bases, V lost 6 bases, and 6 bases had no gene match. The chain's CDR3 is CASRTFGGETQYF. The CDR3 region has the DNA TGTGCCAGCAGAACGTTCGGGGGGGAGACCCAGTACTTC.

The chain joins TRBV4-2 to TRBJ2-7, with TRBD1 identical over 8 bases. The V gene's germline CDR1 is LGHNA and CDR2 YNFKEQ. The junction had 5 bases not matched to a gene; V was cut back by 0 bases and J by 1 base. The CDR3 totals 16 residues. As DNA, the CDR3 is TGTGCCAGCAGCCAAGATACCGGGACAGGTTCCTACGAGCAGTACTTC. Protein sequence: CASSQDTGTGSYEQYF.

The chain combines TRBV28 with TRBJ1-5; 9 nucleotides align to TRBD1. J lost 5 bases, V lost 3 bases, and 5 bases had no gene match. Germline assignment: CDR1 MDHEN and CDR2 SYDVKM. This CDR3 region has 15 residues. In nucleotides, the CDR3 is TGTGCCAGCAGTTTTAGACAGGGGGGCCATCAGCCCCAGCATTTT. Protein product: CASSFRQGGHQPQHF.

This clone has only one observation. The chain joins TRBV27 to TRBJ2-7; D is possibly TRBD1 (6 bases). The V end was cut by 6 bases, the J end by 2 bases, with 17 bases between. This CDR3 is 15 amino acids long. CDR1 and CDR2 from the germline V gene are MNHEY and SMNVEV (reference sequence). CDR3 region: CASSWNRDFPYEQYF. For the CDR3, the DNA is TGTGCCAGCAGCTGGAACAGGGATTTCCCCTACGAGCAGTACTTC.

The chain recombines TRBV11-2 with TRBJ1-4, with D uncertain. Germline values: CDR1 SGHAT, CDR2 FQNNGV. This CDR3 spans 15 amino acids. Trimming left V 5 bases short and J 3 bases short, with 13 bases between. Here the CDR3 DNA reads TGTGCCAGCAGCATCATCCCGGGCCCTAATGAAAAACTGTTTTTT. This sequence encodes CASSIIPGPNEKLFF.

The chain carries TRBV5-5 and TRBJ2-2; no definite D call. Looked up from germline, CDR1 is SGHKS and CDR2 is YYEKEE (reference sequence). V gave up 0 bases and J gave up 4 bases, with 10 bases separating them. The CDR3 totals 15 residues. CDR3 in DNA: TGTGCCAGCAGCTTGGAGTTCGGGTCCACCGGGGAGCTGTTTTTT. Its protein product is CASSLEFGSTGELFF. The full variable domain, with the rest looked up from reference TRBV5-5 and TRBJ2-2, is DAGVTQSPTHLIKTRGQQVTLRCSPISGHKSVSWYQQVLGQGPQFIFQYYEKEERGRGNFPDRFSARQFPNYSSELNVNALLLGDSALYLCASSLEFGSTGELFFGEGSRLTVL.

The J gene is TRBJ1-1, the V gene TRBV7-9; TRBD1 is a possible D gene (6 bases). Germline CDR1 and CDR2: SEHNR and FQNEAQ (reference sequence). CDR3 length: 17 residues. V was cut by 1 base and J by 4 bases, with 19 bases left in between. The DNA of the CDR3 is TGTGCCAGCAGCTTAGTGGGACCTCCAAGGGGGGGCACTGAAGCTTTCTTT. It encodes CASSLVGPPRGGTEAFF.

V and J are TRBV19 and TRBJ1-1; maybe TRBD1 (5 bases). CDR3 length: 13 amino acids. In germline, CDR1 is LNHDA, CDR2 SQIVND (reference sequence). With 3 bases removed from V and 4 bases from J, the gap between germline ends came to 9 bases. DNA for the CDR3: TGTGCCAGTAGTATGTGGGGGGGCACTGAAGCTTTCTTT. It codes for CASSMWGGTEAFF.

The chain couples TRBV9 to TRBJ2-7; 10 bases fit TRBD1. The CDR3 is made up of 16 amino acids. The ends lost 4 bases at V and 0 bases at J; junction bases unmatched: 7. CDR1 and CDR2 from the germline V gene are SGDLS and YYNGEE. The CDR3 loop is CASSPGGQGLSYEQYF. The CDR3 DNA is TGTGCCAGCAGCCCGGGGGGACAGGGGCTCTCCTACGAGCAGTACTTC.

In DNA form, the CDR3 reads TGTGCCAGTAGTTTTACAGGGGTAAGCGCCTACAATGAGCAGTTCTTC. This encodes CASSFTGVSAYNEQFF. The V call is TRBV19, the J call TRBJ2-1, with TRBD1 matching over 7 bases. This CDR3 is 16 amino acids long. Germline CDR1 and CDR2: LNHDA and SQIVND (reference sequence). V lost 5 bases and J lost 2; bases outside the gene matches: 9.

The chain links TRBV20-1 to TRBJ2-5; D uncertain. This CDR3 is 11 amino acids long. Per germline, CDR1 DFQATT and CDR2 SNEGSKA (reference sequence). With 6 bases removed from V and 4 bases from J, the gap between germline ends came to 9 bases. The CDR3, as DNA: TGCAGTGCCTATATAGTAGAGACCCAGTACTTC. Translation gives CSAYIVETQYF.

This clone was seen a handful of times. This chain links TRBV4-1 with TRBJ1-3, with unresolved D. With 5 bases removed from V and 0 bases from J, the gap between germline ends came to 11 bases. The CDR3 runs 15 residues. CDR1 is MGHRA and CDR2 is YSYEKL in the germline V gene. The CDR3 nucleotides are TGCGCCAGCAGCAGGGTTCCCCACTCTGGAAACACCATATATTTT. Protein sequence: CASSRVPHSGNTIYF.